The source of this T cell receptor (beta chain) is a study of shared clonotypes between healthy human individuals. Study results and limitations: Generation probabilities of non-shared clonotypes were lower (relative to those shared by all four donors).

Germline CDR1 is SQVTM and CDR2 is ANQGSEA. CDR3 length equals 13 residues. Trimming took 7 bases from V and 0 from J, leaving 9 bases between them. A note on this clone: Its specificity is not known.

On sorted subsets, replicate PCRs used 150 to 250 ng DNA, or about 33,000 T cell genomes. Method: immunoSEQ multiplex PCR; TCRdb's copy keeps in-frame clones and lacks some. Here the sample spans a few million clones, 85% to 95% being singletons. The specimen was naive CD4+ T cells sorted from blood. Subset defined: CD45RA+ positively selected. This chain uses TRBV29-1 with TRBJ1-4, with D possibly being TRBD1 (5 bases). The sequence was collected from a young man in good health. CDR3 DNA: TGCAGCGCCGGGGCCGCAACTAATGAAAAACTGTTTTTT. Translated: CSAGAATNEKLFF.